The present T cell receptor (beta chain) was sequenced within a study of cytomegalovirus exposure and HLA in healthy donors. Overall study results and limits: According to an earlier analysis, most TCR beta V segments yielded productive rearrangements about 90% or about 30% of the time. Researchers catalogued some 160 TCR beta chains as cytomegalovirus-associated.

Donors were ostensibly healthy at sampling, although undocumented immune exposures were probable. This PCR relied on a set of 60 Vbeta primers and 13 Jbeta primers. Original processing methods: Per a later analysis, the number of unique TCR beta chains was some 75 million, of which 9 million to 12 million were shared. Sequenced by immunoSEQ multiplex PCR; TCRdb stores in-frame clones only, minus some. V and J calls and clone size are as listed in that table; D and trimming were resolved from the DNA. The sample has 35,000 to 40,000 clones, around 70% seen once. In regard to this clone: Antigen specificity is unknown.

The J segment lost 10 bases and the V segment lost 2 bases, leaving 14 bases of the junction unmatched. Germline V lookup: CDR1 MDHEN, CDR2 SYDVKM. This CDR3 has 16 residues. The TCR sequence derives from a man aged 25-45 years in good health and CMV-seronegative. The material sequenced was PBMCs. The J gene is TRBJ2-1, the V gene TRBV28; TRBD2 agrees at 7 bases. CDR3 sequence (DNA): TGTGCCAGCAGTTTAGAGTCTAGCGGCCCCAGCAGGGAGCAGTTCTTC. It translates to CASSLESSGPSREQFF.